Below, 13 T cell receptor beta chains from the same sample are listed, as sequenced in a study of blood T cells in healthy people across ages. For the second PCR, which ran for about 6 to 11 cycles, a sample-barcoded 5' primer and a J-beta primer mix were used. TCRdb reprocessed the 5' RACE reads via MiXCR and lists one record per CDR3 protein. The data contain about 680,000 distinct CDR3 sequences, about half of them singletons. The specimen sequenced was blood. The receptors originated from a woman aged 60 to 75 in good health.

This chain links TRBV15 with TRBJ2-3, with 11 bases fitting TRBD2. The ends lost 2 bases at V and 5 bases at J; junction bases unmatched: 3. This CDR3 comprises 15 residues. CDR1 is LNHNV and CDR2 is YYDKDF in the germline V gene (reference sequence). CDR3 region: CATSRPGTSGDTQYF. The DNA for the CDR3 is TGTGCCACCAGCAGACCCGGGACTAGCGGAGATACGCAGTATTTT.

This chain uses TRBV7-3 with TRBJ2-1, with 10 bases aligning to TRBD2. The CDR3 length is 16 residues. Germline loops: CDR1 SGHTA, CDR2 FQGTGA. The ends lost 1 base at V and 7 bases at J; junction bases unmatched: 7. The DNA of the CDR3 is TGTGCCAGCAGCTTAAAACCTAGCGGGAGCAAAAATGAGCAGTTCTTC. This sequence encodes CASSLKPSGSKNEQFF.

This clonotype appeared a few times. The chain couples TRBV20-1 to TRBJ2-4; a weak D match, TRBD2 (6 bases). This CDR3 is built from 14 residues. Germline values: CDR1 DFQATT, CDR2 SNEGSKA (reference sequence). With 1 base removed from V and 9 bases from J, the gap between germline ends came to 16 bases. CDR3 in DNA: TGCAGTGCTAGAGCCCGGGACTCGAGGGGCATTCAGTACTTC. Translated: CSARARDSRGIQYF.

This clonotype was counted only a few times. The chain joins TRBV7-2 to TRBJ2-3; 16 bases are a match to TRBD2. This CDR3 spans 17 amino acids. Looked up from germline, CDR1 is SGHTA and CDR2 is FQGNSA. J was trimmed by 7 bases and V by 1 base; bases with no gene match: 5. CDR3 coding DNA: TGTGCCAGCAGCTTAGGCGGGACTAGCGGGAGGGCCCATACGCAGTATTTT. This sequence encodes CASSLGGTSGRAHTQYF. Supplemented by reference TRBV7-2 and TRBJ2-3, the full variable domain reads GAGVSQSPSNKVTEKGKDVELRCDPISGHTALYWYRQSLGQGLEFLIYFQGNSAPDKSGLPSDRFSAERTGGSVSTLTIQRTQQEDSAVYLCASSLGGTSGRAHTQYFGPGTRLTVL.

This clonotype was picked up a small number of times. This sequence joins TRBV20-1 and TRBJ2-7; 14 bases map to TRBD2. Unmatched junction bases numbered 3, after V lost 4 bases and J lost 7 bases. CDR1 and CDR2 (germline): DFQATT, SNEGSKA (reference sequence). CDR3 size: 13 residues. The CDR3 reads CSAIGTSGREQYF. As DNA, the CDR3 is TGCAGTGCTATAGGGACTAGCGGGAGAGAGCAGTACTTC.

The chain has TRBV11-2 and TRBJ2-1; D not certain. The CDR3 spans 15 residues. CDR1 is SGHAT, CDR2 FQNNGV, per germline. V dropped 2 bases and J dropped 0 bases, with 8 bases sitting between them. CDR3 nucleotide sequence: TGTGCCAGCAGCTTACTAACGAGCTCCTACAATGAGCAGTTCTTC. This encodes CASSLLTSSYNEQFF.

This clonotype has only a few counts. The rearrangement uses TRBV20-1 and TRBJ2-7; 8 positions agree with TRBD1. This CDR3 region has 14 residues. Germline lookup yields CDR1 DFQATT and CDR2 SNEGSKA (reference sequence). The J segment lost 5 bases and the V segment lost 6 bases, leaving 12 bases of the junction unmatched. The CDR3 reads CSATLTGGKNEQYF. CDR3 in DNA: TGCAGTGCCACATTAACAGGGGGGAAAAACGAGCAGTACTTC.

The chain links TRBV6-1 to TRBJ1-2; D perhaps matches TRBD1 (5 bases). This CDR3 has 13 residues. The germline V gene encodes CDR1 MNHNS and CDR2 SASEGT. The V and J ends lost 8 bases and 0 bases respectively, with 10 bases between them. CDR3 sequence reads: CASARASNYGYTF. CDR3 DNA: TGTGCCAGCGCCAGGGCTTCTAACTATGGCTACACCTTC.

V is TRBV7-2 and J is TRBJ2-1, with unresolved D. The germline V and J ends were trimmed by 3 bases and 7 bases, with 7 bases remaining between them. This CDR3 spans 12 amino acids. Germline values: CDR1 SGHTA, CDR2 FQGNSA. The CDR3 reads CASSLTRNEQFF. Here the CDR3 DNA reads TGTGCCAGCAGCTTGACGAGAAATGAGCAGTTCTTC.

The genes are TRBV7-3 and TRBJ2-1; 9 bases map to TRBD2. This CDR3 is 14 amino acids long. V shed 5 bases and J 7 bases; nucleotides not matched to a gene: 6. Germline CDR1 SGHTA, CDR2 FQGTGA. CDR3 residues: CASSLSGSRNEQFF. The CDR3 DNA reads TGTGCCAGCAGCCTTAGCGGGAGTCGAAATGAGCAGTTCTTC.

The rearrangement joins TRBV5-6 to TRBJ1-1; tentatively, D is TRBD1 (5 bases). Between the trimmed V and J ends, which lost 0 bases and 7 bases, there was a span of 13 bases. The CDR3 sequence is 14 residues long. The germline V gene has CDR1 SGHDT and CDR2 YYEEEE. CDR3 DNA: TGTGCCAGCAGCTTGGCGGGCGGGACGCTTGAAGCTTTCTTT. This translates into CASSLAGGTLEAFF.

This sequence joins TRBV27 and TRBJ2-3; 12 bases line up with TRBD2. This CDR3 contains 19 residues. Trimming at V came to 5 bases and at J to 0 bases, leaving 12 bases not matched to a gene. Germline V gene data show CDR1 as MNHEY and CDR2 as SMNVEV (reference sequence). CDR3 in DNA: TGTGCCAGCAGTCCCCCTAGCGGGAGGGCCGAAGTTAGCACAGATACGCAGTATTTT. This codes for CASSPPSGRAEVSTDTQYF.

This clonotype was detected many times. V and J are TRBV20-1 and TRBJ1-1; 7 bases are shared with TRBD1. The trim removed 6 bases at V and 3 bases at J, leaving 13 bases unmatched. The CDR3 spans 15 residues. Germline V gives CDR1 DFQATT, CDR2 SNEGSKA (reference sequence). The CDR3 DNA is TGCAGTGCGCCCAACAGGGGTCGGGTGTACACTGAAGCTTTCTTT. Amino acids: CSAPNRGRVYTEAFF.